The 17 T cell receptor beta chains in this list originate from one sample, sequenced in a study of cytomegalovirus exposure and HLA in healthy donors. PCR used 60 Vbeta primers and 13 Jbeta primers. Some clones are missing from TCRdb's copy, which holds only in-frame ones; the method was immunoSEQ multiplex PCR. In the table there are 100,000 to 150,000 clones, 72% of which are singletons. Sequenced material: PBMCs. The receptors come from a man aged 25-45 years in good health and CMV-seronegative.

This rearrangement joins TRBV7-3 to TRBJ2-1; 9 bases are a match to TRBD2. CDR1 SGHTA and CDR2 FQGTGA come from the germline V gene. The length of the CDR3 is 16 residues. V trimming: 2 bases; J trimming: 2 bases; junction bases outside the gene matches: 4. The CDR3 here is CASSLSGLAPYNEQFF. The CDR3 nucleotides read TGTGCCAGCAGCTTATCCGGACTAGCGCCCTACAATGAGCAGTTCTTC.

This chain connects TRBV25-1 to TRBJ2-7; 7 bases match TRBD1. The CDR3 spans 16 residues. The germline V gene has CDR1 MGHDK and CDR2 SYGVNS. Trimming cost V 3 bases and J 2 bases; bases outside gene matches: 10. In nucleotides, the CDR3 is TGTGCCAGCAGTGAGCCCGGACAGGAATCAACCTACGAGCAGTACTTC. Translation gives CASSEPGQESTYEQYF.

The chain combines TRBV11-3 with TRBJ2-3; possible D gene TRBD2, 6 bases. This CDR3 spans 14 amino acids. Germline V gene lookup returns CDR1 SGHNT and CDR2 YENEEA. V shed 3 bases and J shed 4 bases, with 11 bases lying between them. The CDR3 DNA reads as TGTGCCAGCAGCTTGACTAGGAGCGCAGATACGCAGTATTTT. Amino acids: CASSLTRSADTQYF.

V and J are TRBV5-1 and TRBJ1-1; 9 nucleotides line up with TRBD1. Trimming cost V 4 bases and J 1 base; bases outside gene matches: 17. There are 19 residues in the CDR3. Germline V gene sequence: CDR1 SGHRS, CDR2 YFSETQ. In nucleotides, the CDR3 is TGCGCCAGCAGCGGGGGGGTGGGACAGGGCCCCAGGGGGAACACTGAAGCTTTCTTT. This gives the protein CASSGGVGQGPRGNTEAFF. Full variable domain (remainder filled in from reference TRBV5-1 and TRBJ1-1): KAGVTQTPRYLIKTRGQQVTLSCSPISGHRSVSWYQQTPGQGLQFLFEYFSETQRNKGNFPGRFSGRQFSNSRSEMNVSTLELGDSALYLCASSGGVGQGPRGNTEAFFGQGTRLTVV.

The chain employs TRBV28 and TRBJ1-2; 12 nucleotides line up with TRBD1. With V trimmed by 6 bases and J by 7 bases, 9 bases remained unmatched. Per germline, CDR1 MDHEN and CDR2 SYDVKM. The CDR3 length is 15 residues. For the CDR3, the DNA is TGTGCCAGCAGCTTAGGGGACAGGGGGCTCGCTGGCTACACCTTC. It yields the protein CASSLGDRGLAGYTF.

The chain carries TRBV30 and TRBJ2-6; the match to TRBD1 covers 7 bases. There are 21 residues in the CDR3. V lost 0 bases, J lost 4 bases, and 21 bases stayed unmatched. CDR1 is GTSNPN and CDR2 is SVGIG in the germline V gene (reference sequence). CDR3 residues: CAWSVVAFETGSTLGANVLTF. The CDR3 DNA follows: TGTGCCTGGAGTGTAGTGGCATTTGAGACAGGGTCTACTCTAGGGGCCAACGTCCTGACTTTC.

This clone appeared a few times. This chain connects TRBV5-6 to TRBJ1-6; possibly TRBD1 for D (5 bases). Germline V gene data show CDR1 as SGHDT and CDR2 as YYEEEE. The CDR3 spans 16 residues. V gave up 3 bases and J gave up 1 base, with 11 bases separating them. This chain's CDR3 is CASSWHGGSYNSPLHF. In nucleotides, the CDR3 is TGTGCCAGCAGCTGGCACGGGGGGTCCTATAATTCACCCCTCCACTTT.

This chain links TRBV7-2 with TRBJ2-7; 7 positions agree with TRBD1. The germline V gene has CDR1 SGHTA and CDR2 FQGNSA. The CDR3 runs 14 residues. V trimming: 2 bases; J trimming: 2 bases; junction bases outside the gene matches: 3. The CDR3 loop is CASSLFQGAYEQYF. Written as DNA, the CDR3 is TGTGCCAGCAGCTTATTCCAGGGGGCCTACGAGCAGTACTTC.

The chain uses TRBV5-1 and TRBJ2-5; D remains unclear. CDR3 length: 14 amino acids. CDR1 is SGHRS, CDR2 YFSETQ, per germline. V lost 4 bases and J lost 2, with 12 bases in between. Here the CDR3 DNA reads TGCGCCAGCAGCCCTGGCAGCGAACAAGAGACCCAGTACTTC. This codes for CASSPGSEQETQYF.

The CDR3 region has the DNA TGTGCCAGCGGCTCCGGGACACCTACCTACAATGAGCAGTTCTTC. It encodes CASGSGTPTYNEQFF. This sequence joins TRBV6-6 and TRBJ2-1; a possible D gene is TRBD1 (6 bases). The CDR3 has 15 amino acids. Trimming shortened V by 8 bases and J by 2 bases, and 16 bases separated the two germline ends. Germline loops: CDR1 MNHNY, CDR2 SVGAGI (reference sequence).

The V call is TRBV30, the J call TRBJ1-1; no firm D call. There are 11 residues in the CDR3. V shed 3 bases and J shed 10 bases, with 12 bases lying between them. The germline V gene encodes CDR1 GTSNPN and CDR2 SVGIG (reference sequence). The CDR3 nucleotides are TGTGCCTGGAGCGCGGGTCGCGGAGCTTTCTTT. Protein sequence: CAWSAGRGAFF.

This clone was picked up one time. J is TRBJ1-5 and V is TRBV6-5; the D is unclear. Germline V gene lookup returns CDR1 MNHEY and CDR2 SVGAGI. The V end lost 5 bases, the J end lost 6 bases, and 17 bases lay between the germline ends. CDR3 length: 15 residues. In nucleotides, the CDR3 is TGTGCCAGCAGTGTACGGCAGGAATTGATTCAGCCCCAGCATTTT. Amino acid sequence: CASSVRQELIQPQHF.

This clone has just a few counts. V usage is TRBV25-1 and J usage is TRBJ1-2; D perhaps matches TRBD1 (5 bases). Trimming took 1 base from V and 4 from J, leaving 10 bases between them. CDR1 and CDR2 from the germline V gene are MGHDK and SYGVNS. CDR3 length: 14 residues. The CDR3 DNA reads TGTGCCAGCAGTGAATTAGGGCAGGGCTATGGCTACACCTTC. Translated: CASSELGQGYGYTF.

The chain uses TRBV7-8 and TRBJ2-5; D gene uncertain. In germline, CDR1 is SGHVS, CDR2 FQNEAQ. The V gene lost 5 bases and the J gene lost 2 bases, with 12 bases spanning the gap. The CDR3 spans 14 residues. DNA for the CDR3: TGTGCCAGCAGCACGGTTTCCCTTCAAGAGACCCAGTACTTC. It translates to CASSTVSLQETQYF.

This clone has only a few counts. The V and J genes are TRBV27 and TRBJ2-7; 10 bases match TRBD1. With 5 bases clipped from V and 5 bases from J, the junction kept 9 bases outside the gene matches. The length of the CDR3 is 15 residues. Germline-derived CDR1 and CDR2 are MNHEY and SMNVEV (reference sequence). The CDR3 nucleotides are TGTGCCAGCAGTATATACGGGACAGGGGACCACGAGCAGTACTTC. It codes for CASSIYGTGDHEQYF.

The chain uses TRBV10-3 and TRBJ2-5, with unresolved D. Trimming left V 11 bases short and J 3 bases short, with 16 bases between. The CDR3 is 13 residues long. Germline V CDR1 and CDR2: ENHRY, SYGVKD. The CDR3 DNA follows: TGTGCCTCCCTGGATAGTAGCAAAGAGACCCAGTACTTC. Protein sequence: CASLDSSKETQYF.

The rearrangement joins TRBV6-1 to TRBJ2-7; tentative D call: TRBD1 (6 bases). The V gene lost 4 bases and the J gene lost 4 bases, with 8 bases spanning the gap. The germline V gene has CDR1 MNHNS and CDR2 SASEGT. The CDR3 consists of 12 residues. CDR3 protein: CASSGGPYEQYF. As DNA, the CDR3 is TGTGCCAGCAGTGGGGGGCCGTACGAGCAGTACTTC.